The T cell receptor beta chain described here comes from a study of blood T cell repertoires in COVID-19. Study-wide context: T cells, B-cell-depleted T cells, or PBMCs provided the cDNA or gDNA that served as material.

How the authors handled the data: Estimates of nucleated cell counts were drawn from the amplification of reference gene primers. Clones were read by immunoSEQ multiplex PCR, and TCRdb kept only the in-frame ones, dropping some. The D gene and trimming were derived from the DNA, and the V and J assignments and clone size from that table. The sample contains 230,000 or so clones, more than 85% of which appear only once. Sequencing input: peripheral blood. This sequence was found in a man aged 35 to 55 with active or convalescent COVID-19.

This CDR3 reads CASSLTGTGPYEQYF. The DNA for the CDR3 is TGTGCCAGCAGTTTAACCGGGACAGGGCCCTACGAGCAGTACTTC. The chain carries TRBV27 and TRBJ2-7; 9 bases agree with TRBD1. The junction had 4 bases not matched to a gene; V was cut back by 2 bases and J by 2 bases. Germline CDR1 and CDR2: MNHEY and SMNVEV (reference sequence). The CDR3 covers 15 residues.